These 5 T cell receptor beta chains originate from one sample sequenced in a study of control samples from healthy donors and cancer patients. Sequencing used immunoSEQ multiplex PCR; TCRdb keeps in-frame clones, though not all of them. This sample carries about 140,000 clones, roughly 92% of them seen once, and the ten largest clones take 13%. The material sequenced was blood. Receptors were obtained from a man aged 40-55 years in good health.

The rearrangement uses TRBV7-9 and TRBJ1-1; D unresolved. The CDR3 is 14 amino acids. The germline V gene has CDR1 SEHNR and CDR2 FQNEAQ (reference sequence). V lost 3 bases to trimming and J lost 0 bases, with 8 bases between them. This CDR3 is CASSFSGMNTEAFF. The DNA of the CDR3 is TGTGCCAGCAGCTTTTCCGGGATGAACACTGAAGCTTTCTTT.

About this clone: Other nucleotide sequences from this sample produce the same CDR3. The chain has TRBV9 and TRBJ1-1; D is unresolved. Looked up from germline, CDR1 is SGDLS and CDR2 is YYNGEE. V lost 0 bases and J lost 1, with 7 bases in between. The CDR3 extends over 14 amino acids. CDR3 in DNA: TGTGCCAGCAGCGTAGGGACGGCGAACACTGAAGCTTTCTTT. Protein sequence: CASSVGTANTEAFF.

The genes are TRBV18 and TRBJ2-5; D remains ambiguous. The CDR3 runs 13 residues. Germline lookup yields CDR1 KGHSH and CDR2 LQKENI. Trimming shortened V by 4 bases and J by 1 base, and 7 bases separated the two germline ends. The CDR3, as DNA: TGTGCCAGCTCACGGGGAACCCAAGAGACCCAGTACTTC. Amino acid sequence: CASSRGTQETQYF. Together with reference TRBV18 and TRBJ2-5, the CDR3 gives the full variable domain: NAGVMQNPRHLVRRRGQEARLRCSPMKGHSHVYWYRQLPEEGLKFMVYLQKENIIDESGMPKERFSAEFPKEGPSILRIQQVVRGDSAAYFCASSRGTQETQYFGPGTRLLVL.

The chain links TRBV28 to TRBJ2-1; D perhaps matches TRBD2 (5 bases). CDR3 length: 14 residues. Between the trimmed V and J ends, which lost 2 bases and 10 bases, there was a span of 15 bases. Germline CDR1 reads MDHEN; CDR2 reads SYDVKM. The DNA for the CDR3 is TGTGCCAGCAGTTTAGTAGGGTGGCCGGGGGAGCAGTTCTTC. Protein sequence: CASSLVGWPGEQFF.

This sequence joins TRBV4-1 and TRBJ2-3, with D possibly TRBD1 on 6 matching bases. The CDR3 runs to 16 residues. Trimming took off 2 bases at V and 9 bases at J, with 21 bases between the two ends. Per germline, CDR1 MGHRA and CDR2 YSYEKL. The CDR3 region has the DNA TGCGCCAGCAGCCAAAACTCGGGGACATCAAAGGGGACGCAGTATTTT. Protein sequence: CASSQNSGTSKGTQYF.